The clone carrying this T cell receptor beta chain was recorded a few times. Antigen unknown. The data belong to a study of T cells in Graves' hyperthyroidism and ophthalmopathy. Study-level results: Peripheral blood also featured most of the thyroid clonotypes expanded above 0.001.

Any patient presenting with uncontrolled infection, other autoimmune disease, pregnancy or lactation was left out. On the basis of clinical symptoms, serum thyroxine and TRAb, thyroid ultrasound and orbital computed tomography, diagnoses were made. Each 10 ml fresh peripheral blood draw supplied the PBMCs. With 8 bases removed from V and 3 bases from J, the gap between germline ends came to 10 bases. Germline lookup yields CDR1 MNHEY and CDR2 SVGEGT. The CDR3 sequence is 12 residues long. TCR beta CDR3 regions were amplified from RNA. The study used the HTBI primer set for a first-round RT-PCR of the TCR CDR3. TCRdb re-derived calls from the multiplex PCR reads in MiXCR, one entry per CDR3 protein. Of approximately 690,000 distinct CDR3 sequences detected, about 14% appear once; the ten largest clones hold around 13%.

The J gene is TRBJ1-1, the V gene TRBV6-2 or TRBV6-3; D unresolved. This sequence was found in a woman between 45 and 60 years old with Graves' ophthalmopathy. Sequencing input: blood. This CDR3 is CASATWDTEAFF. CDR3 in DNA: TGTGCCAGCGCTACTTGGGACACTGAAGCTTTCTTT.